These 30 T cell receptor beta chains originate from one sample sequenced in a study of shared clonotypes between healthy human individuals. Some clones are missing from TCRdb's copy, which holds only in-frame ones; the method was immunoSEQ multiplex PCR. The sample records some 200,000 clones, 85% to 95% being singletons. What was sequenced was naive CD4+ T cells sorted from blood. Subset in this sample: CD45RA+ positively selected. These receptors all stem from a woman aged 30 to 39 in good health.

J is TRBJ2-4 and V is TRBV7-9, with D unclear. The CDR3 sequence is 15 residues long. Germline CDR1 is SEHNR and CDR2 is FQNEAQ (reference sequence). Trimming took off 1 base at V and 0 bases at J, with 7 bases between the two ends. Written as DNA, the CDR3 is TGTGCCAGCAGCTTAGAGTCAGGAGCCAAAAACATTCAGTACTTC. Amino acids: CASSLESGAKNIQYF. The variable domain in full, with the rest retrieved from reference TRBV7-9 and TRBJ2-4, is DTGVSQNPRHKITKRGQNVTFRCDPISEHNRLYWYRQTLGQGPEFLTYFQNEAQLEKSRLLSDRFSAERPKGSFSTLEIQRTEQGDSAMYLCASSLESGAKNIQYFGAGTRLSVL.

The CDR3 loop is CASSLVEEGVKNIQYF. The CDR3 DNA reads as TGCGCCAGCAGCTTGGTAGAGGAGGGGGTCAAAAACATTCAGTACTTC. The chain carries TRBV5-1 and TRBJ2-4, with D perhaps assigned TRBD1 or TRBD2 (6 bases each). The V gene lost 0 bases and the J gene lost 3 bases, with 13 bases spanning the gap. The CDR3 extends over 16 amino acids. In germline, CDR1 is SGHRS, CDR2 YFSETQ.

The chain links TRBV19 to TRBJ2-3, with TRBD1 matching 7 bases. Losses at the gene ends were 3 bases for V and 2 bases for J; bases not matched to a gene: 5. The CDR3 spans 15 residues. Germline-derived CDR1 and CDR2 are LNHDA and SQIVND (reference sequence). CDR3 sequence reads: CASSMRGQTTDTQYF. DNA of the CDR3: TGTGCCAGTAGTATGAGGGGGCAGACCACAGATACGCAGTATTTT.

This rearrangement joins TRBV5-1 to TRBJ1-1, with 8 bases that match TRBD1. Per the germline V gene, CDR1 is SGHRS and CDR2 is YFSETQ. Trimming cost V 5 bases and J 2 bases; bases outside gene matches: 5. This CDR3 spans 14 amino acids. CDR3 sequence (DNA): TGCGCCAGCAGTACGGGACAGGTCAACACTGAAGCTTTCTTT. Its protein product is CASSTGQVNTEAFF.

The chain carries TRBV5-1 and TRBJ2-7, with 7 bases aligning to TRBD1. Germline CDR1 and CDR2: SGHRS and YFSETQ. This CDR3 spans 15 amino acids. Losses at the gene ends were 2 bases for V and 1 base for J; bases not matched to a gene: 6. The CDR3 spells CASSLSGTASYEQYF. In nucleotides, the CDR3 is TGCGCCAGCAGCTTATCCGGGACAGCGTCCTACGAGCAGTACTTC.

The V and J genes are TRBV7-6 and TRBJ2-1; tentatively, D is TRBD2 (6 bases). This CDR3 is built from 14 residues. Trimming stripped 1 base from V and 6 bases from J, with 10 bases between. Per germline, CDR1 SGHVS and CDR2 FNYEAQ. CDR3 coding DNA: TGTGCCAGCAGCTTAGGGGGGGTGTTCAATGAGCAGTTCTTC. It translates to CASSLGGVFNEQFF.

The chain has TRBV9 and TRBJ1-5; 9 bases map to TRBD1. The germline CDR1 and CDR2 sequences are SGDLS and YYNGEE. The CDR3 is made up of 15 amino acids. The junction had 0 bases not matched to a gene; V was cut back by 0 bases and J by 2 bases. CDR3 DNA: TGTGCCAGCAGCGTAGGACAGGGGGGCAATCAGCCCCAGCATTTT. Its protein product is CASSVGQGGNQPQHF.

This rearrangement joins TRBV4-2 to TRBJ2-3, with 7 bases lining up with TRBD1. Germline CDR1 reads LGHNA; CDR2 reads YNFKEQ. Germline trimming cut 4 bases from V and 2 bases from J; bases unmatched to any gene: 9. The CDR3 has 16 residues. This CDR3 reads CASSREPGQLTDTQYF. The DNA for the CDR3 is TGTGCCAGCAGCCGGGAGCCGGGACAGCTCACAGATACGCAGTATTTT.

This clone was counted a single time. Written as DNA, the CDR3 is TGTGCCAGCAGTTTCGACAGCTATGGCTACACCTTC. As protein: CASSFDSYGYTF. The rearrangement uses TRBV28 and TRBJ1-2; a possible D gene is TRBD1 (5 bases). This CDR3 is 12 amino acids long. Germline V gene data show CDR1 as MDHEN and CDR2 as SYDVKM. Trimming left V 3 bases short and J 4 bases short, with 6 bases between.

This sequence joins TRBV28 and TRBJ2-2; no clear D. Looked up from germline, CDR1 is MDHEN and CDR2 is SYDVKM. V dropped 6 bases and J dropped 4 bases, with 12 bases sitting between them. The CDR3 covers 14 residues. CDR3 DNA: TGTGCCAGCAGCCGCCCTGTTCGCACCGGGGAGCTGTTTTTT. Translation gives CASSRPVRTGELFF.

A note on this clone: In the same sample, other DNA sequences code for this CDR3. This rearrangement joins TRBV18 to TRBJ1-2; no clear D. Trimming left V 3 bases short and J 3 bases short, with 8 bases between. CDR3 length equals 13 residues. The germline CDR1 and CDR2 sequences are KGHSH and LQKENI. For the CDR3, the DNA is TGTGCCAGCTCACCGTCGAGGGACTATGGCTACACCTTC. Protein sequence: CASSPSRDYGYTF.

This sequence joins TRBV18 and TRBJ2-1; the D is unclear. V was shortened by 3 bases and J by 0 bases, with 12 bases between the two germline ends. The CDR3 runs 16 residues. Germline V gene data show CDR1 as KGHSH and CDR2 as LQKENI. The CDR3 spells CASSPQAPSSYNEQFF. The CDR3 nucleotides read TGTGCCAGCTCACCCCAGGCGCCTAGCTCCTACAATGAGCAGTTCTTC.

The rearrangement uses TRBV6-5 and TRBJ1-4; the match to TRBD1 covers 8 bases. Losses at the gene ends were 4 bases for V and 6 bases for J; bases not matched to a gene: 7. The CDR3 spans 15 residues. The germline V gene encodes CDR1 MNHEY and CDR2 SVGAGI. CDR3 nucleotide sequence: TGTGCCAGCAGTTTACTGTCAGGGGGCGATGAAAAACTGTTTTTT. Translating it yields CASSLLSGGDEKLFF.

The chain joins TRBV9 to TRBJ2-3; D not certain. This CDR3 has 15 amino acids. Germline assignment: CDR1 SGDLS and CDR2 YYNGEE. Trimming shortened V by 0 bases and J by 0 bases, and 8 bases separated the two germline ends. Here the CDR3 reads CASSVGRGSTDTQYF. In nucleotides, the CDR3 is TGTGCCAGCAGCGTAGGTAGAGGTAGCACAGATACGCAGTATTTT. The full variable domain, completed using reference TRBV9 and TRBJ2-3, is DSGVTQTPKHLITATGQRVTLRCSPRSGDLSVYWYQQSLDQGLQFLIQYYNGEERAKGNILERFSAQQFPDLHSELNLSSLELGDSALYFCASSVGRGSTDTQYFGPGTRLTVL.

The chain couples TRBV14 to TRBJ2-5; 7 bases are shared with TRBD1. TRBJ2-7 explains the end of the DNA better; the J call may be wrong. From germline, CDR1 is SGHDN and CDR2 FVKESK. The CDR3 loop spans 16 amino acids. CDR3: CASSQVGTDRTYEQYF. DNA for the CDR3: TGTGCCAGCAGCCAAGTTGGGACAGACCGAACCTACGAGCAGTACTTC.

CDR3 in amino acids: CASSSPLAESYNEQFF. Here the CDR3 DNA reads TGTGCCAGCAGTTCTCCACTAGCCGAATCCTACAATGAGCAGTTCTTC. The gene calls are TRBV6-5 and TRBJ2-1; TRBD2 is a possible D gene (6 bases). Trimming took 4 bases from V and 1 from J, leaving 14 bases between them. Germline V lookup: CDR1 MNHEY, CDR2 SVGAGI. The CDR3 covers 16 residues.

This clone was seen only once. The chain joins TRBV4-2 to TRBJ2-1, with D possibly TRBD2 on 5 matching bases. The CDR3 runs 15 residues. Germline V gene lookup returns CDR1 LGHNA and CDR2 YNFKEQ. Between the trimmed V and J ends, which lost 5 bases and 4 bases, there was a span of 15 bases. CDR3 sequence: CASSGLSGDYNEQFF. In DNA, the CDR3 is TGTGCCAGCAGCGGTCTGAGCGGCGATTACAATGAGCAGTTCTTC.

This chain links TRBV28 with TRBJ2-5, with D tentatively TRBD1 or TRBD2 (5 bases each). The DNA end is a closer match to TRBJ2-7, so the J assignment may be wrong. Germline V gives CDR1 MDHEN, CDR2 SYDVKM. The CDR3 consists of 15 residues. The chain's CDR3 is CASRPGRAGHYEQYF. The CDR3 DNA reads TGTGCCAGCAGGCCGGGACGGGCCGGCCACTACGAGCAGTACTTC.

This chain joins TRBV28 and TRBJ2-5; D gene ambiguous. Gene TRBJ2-7 matches the end of the DNA better, so the J call may be wrong. The germline gives CDR1 MDHEN, CDR2 SYDVKM. The CDR3 spans 13 residues. The DNA for the CDR3 is TGTGCCAGCAGTTTCTCGGGCCTCTACGAGCAGTACTTC. It translates to CASSFSGLYEQYF.

V usage is TRBV27 and J usage is TRBJ2-6; no clear D. CDR1 and CDR2 (germline): MNHEY, SMNVEV (reference sequence). Trimming removed 6 bases from V and 0 bases from J, with 9 bases in between. The CDR3 sequence is 15 residues long. The CDR3 sequence is CASSRTFSGANVLTF. CDR3 DNA sequence: TGTGCCAGCAGCCGGACCTTCTCTGGGGCCAACGTCCTGACTTTC.

V and J are TRBV11-2 and TRBJ2-1, with a tentative D call TRBD2 (6 bases). The germline V and J ends were trimmed by 3 bases and 8 bases, with 11 bases remaining between them. Per germline, CDR1 SGHAT and CDR2 FQNNGV. The CDR3 loop spans 13 amino acids. The CDR3 region is CASSFRRADEQFF. The CDR3 DNA sequence: TGTGCCAGCAGCTTTAGGAGGGCCGATGAGCAGTTCTTC.

The V and J genes are TRBV9 and TRBJ1-2; perhaps TRBD1 as D (6 bases). V was trimmed by 5 bases and J by 5 bases, leaving 7 bases between them. Germline CDR1 SGDLS, CDR2 YYNGEE. The CDR3 sequence is 11 residues long. DNA for the CDR3: TGTGCCAGCAGACAGGGTTATGGCTACACCTTC. This sequence encodes CASRQGYGYTF.

The chain recombines TRBV5-4 with TRBJ2-7; 7 nucleotides agree with TRBD2. The CDR3 runs to 14 residues. With V trimmed by 4 bases and J by 7 bases, 11 bases remained unmatched. Germline CDR1 is SGHNT and CDR2 is YYREEE (reference sequence). The CDR3 DNA is TGTGCCAGCAGCCCTATTAGCGGGCAAGGAGAGCAGTACTTC. It translates to CASSPISGQGEQYF.

V and J are TRBV10-2 and TRBJ2-5, with 10 bases matching TRBD2. V lost 6 bases, J lost 3 bases, and 4 bases stayed unmatched. Germline values: CDR1 WSHSY, CDR2 SAAADI. This CDR3 is built from 14 residues. CDR3 in amino acids: CASRDSGRKETQYF. CDR3 nucleotides: TGCGCCAGCAGAGATAGCGGGAGGAAAGAGACCCAGTACTTC.

The V call is TRBV5-1, the J call TRBJ2-5; no firm D call. Trimming stripped 2 bases from V and 5 bases from J, with 7 bases between. Germline values: CDR1 SGHRS, CDR2 YFSETQ. CDR3 length: 12 amino acids. CDR3 nucleotides: TGCGCCAGCAGCTTTAGTGGTGAGACCCAGTACTTC. This translates into CASSFSGETQYF.

The chain joins TRBV30 to TRBJ1-2, with D possibly matching TRBD1 (6 bases). Trimming stripped 3 bases from V and 6 bases from J, with 17 bases between. The length of the CDR3 is 14 residues. Germline CDR1 reads GTSNPN; CDR2 reads SVGIG (reference sequence). In DNA form, the CDR3 reads TGTGCCTGGAGAGCTTCAGGGGTGGGACATGGCTACACCTTC. Encoded protein: CAWRASGVGHGYTF. The variable domain in full, completed from reference TRBV30 and TRBJ1-2, reads SQTIHQWPATLVQPVGSPLSLECTVEGTSNPNLYWYRQAAGRGLQLLFYSVGIGQISSEVPQNLSASRPQDRQFILSSKKLLLSDSGFYLCAWRASGVGHGYTFGSGTRLTVV.

This sequence joins TRBV7-9 and TRBJ1-1, with D unresolved. There are 13 residues in the CDR3. Germline-derived CDR1 and CDR2 are SEHNR and FQNEAQ (reference sequence). V was cut by 0 bases and J by 5 bases, with 7 bases left in between. CDR3 protein: CASSLASVTEAFF. DNA of the CDR3: TGTGCCAGCAGCTTAGCTTCGGTGACTGAAGCTTTCTTT.

The V call is TRBV15, the J call TRBJ2-2; no clear D gene. The V end lost 0 bases, the J end lost 4 bases, and 3 bases lay between the germline ends. Germline CDR1 is LNHNV and CDR2 is YYDKDF (reference sequence). This CDR3 region has 13 residues. CDR3 nucleotide sequence: TGTGCCACCAGCAGAGACTTCACCGGGGAGCTGTTTTTT. Its translation: CATSRDFTGELFF.

The chain combines TRBV28 with TRBJ1-1; D gene unclear. V shed 4 bases and J shed 1 base, with 10 bases lying between them. Germline assignment: CDR1 MDHEN and CDR2 SYDVKM. This CDR3 spans 14 amino acids. CDR3 sequence (DNA): TGTGCCAGCAGTTCCCCGGGGAAGAACACTGAAGCTTTCTTT. Its translation is CASSSPGKNTEAFF.

V is TRBV5-1 and J is TRBJ2-3; 11 bases match TRBD2. V shed 4 bases, J shed 1 base, and the junction held 2 bases outside the gene matches. Germline V lookup: CDR1 SGHRS, CDR2 YFSETQ. This CDR3 has 15 residues. The CDR3 DNA reads TGCGCCAGCAGCGCACTAGCGGGGGGCACAGATACGCAGTATTTT. Encoded protein: CASSALAGGTDTQYF. The full variable domain, completed using reference TRBV5-1 and TRBJ2-3, is KAGVTQTPRYLIKTRGQQVTLSCSPISGHRSVSWYQQTPGQGLQFLFEYFSETQRNKGNFPGRFSGRQFSNSRSEMNVSTLELGDSALYLCASSALAGGTDTQYFGPGTRLTVL.